The present entry profiles one TCR beta chain with its context. Its antigen is not identified. Germline V gene lookup returns CDR1 LNHDA and CDR2 SQIVND (reference sequence). This CDR3 has 14 residues. Trimming cost V 2 bases and J 7 bases; bases outside gene matches: 4. The sample originates from a study of cytomegalovirus exposure and HLA in healthy donors. PCR primers comprised 60 Vbeta and 13 Jbeta primers. TCRdb keeps only in-frame clones here, not all; method: immunoSEQ multiplex PCR. The sample has some 120,000 clones, 8% to 10% seen once. General study results and limits: Despite most TCR sequences being rare, some public TCRs occurred in many donors. An analysis done earlier found most TCR beta V segments productive about 90% or about 30% of the time. The listing of 160 or so TCR beta chains classed them as cytomegalovirus-associated.

The chain recombines TRBV19 with TRBJ1-1; TRBD1 aligns across 10 bases. The clonotype originates from a man in his thirties or forties in good health and CMV-seronegative. Sequenced input: PBMCs. The CDR3 DNA sequence: TGTGCCAGTAGTATAACCGGGACAGGGGATGAAGCTTTCTTT. It translates to CASSITGTGDEAFF.